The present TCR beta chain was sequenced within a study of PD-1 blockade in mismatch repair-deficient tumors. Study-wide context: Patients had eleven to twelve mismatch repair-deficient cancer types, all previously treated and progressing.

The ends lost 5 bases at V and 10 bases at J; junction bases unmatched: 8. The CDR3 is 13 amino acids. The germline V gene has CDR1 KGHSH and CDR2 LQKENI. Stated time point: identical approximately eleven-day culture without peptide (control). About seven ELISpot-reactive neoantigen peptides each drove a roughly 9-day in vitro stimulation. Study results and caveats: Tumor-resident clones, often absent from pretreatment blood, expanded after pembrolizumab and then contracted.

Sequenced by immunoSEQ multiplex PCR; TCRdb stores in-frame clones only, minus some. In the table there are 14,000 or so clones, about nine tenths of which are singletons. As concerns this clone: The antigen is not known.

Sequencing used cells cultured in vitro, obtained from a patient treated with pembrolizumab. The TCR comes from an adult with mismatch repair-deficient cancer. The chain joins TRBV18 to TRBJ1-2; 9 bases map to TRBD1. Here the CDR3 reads CASSSGQGNVYTF. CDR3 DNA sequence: TGTGCCAGCTCATCGGGACAGGGTAACGTCTACACCTTC.